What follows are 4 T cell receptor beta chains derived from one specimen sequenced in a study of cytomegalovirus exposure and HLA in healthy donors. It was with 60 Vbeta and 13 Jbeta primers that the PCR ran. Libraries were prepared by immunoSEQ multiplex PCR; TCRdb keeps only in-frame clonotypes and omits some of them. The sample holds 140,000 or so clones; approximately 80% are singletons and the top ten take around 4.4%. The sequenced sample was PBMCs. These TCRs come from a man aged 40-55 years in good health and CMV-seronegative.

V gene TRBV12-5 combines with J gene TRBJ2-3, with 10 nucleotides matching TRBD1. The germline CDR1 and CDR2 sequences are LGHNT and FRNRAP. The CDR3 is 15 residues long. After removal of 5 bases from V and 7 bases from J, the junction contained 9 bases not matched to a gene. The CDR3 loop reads CASGRDRGAGYTQYF. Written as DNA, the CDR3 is TGTGCTAGTGGTCGGGACAGGGGTGCAGGGTATACGCAGTATTTT.

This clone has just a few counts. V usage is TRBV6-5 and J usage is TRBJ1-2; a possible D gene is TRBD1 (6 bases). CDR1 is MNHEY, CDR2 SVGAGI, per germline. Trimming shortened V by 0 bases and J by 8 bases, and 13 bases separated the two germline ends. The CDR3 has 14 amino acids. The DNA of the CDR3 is TGTGCCAGCAGTTACTCGTGGCAGGGGCAAGGCTACACCTTC. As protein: CASSYSWQGQGYTF.

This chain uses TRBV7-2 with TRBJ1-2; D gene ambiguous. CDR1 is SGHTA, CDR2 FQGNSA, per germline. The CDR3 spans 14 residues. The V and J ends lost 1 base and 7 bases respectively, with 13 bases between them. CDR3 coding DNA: TGTGCCAGCAGCTTAGAAGAGGGAACGGGTGGCTACACCTTC. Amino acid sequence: CASSLEEGTGGYTF.

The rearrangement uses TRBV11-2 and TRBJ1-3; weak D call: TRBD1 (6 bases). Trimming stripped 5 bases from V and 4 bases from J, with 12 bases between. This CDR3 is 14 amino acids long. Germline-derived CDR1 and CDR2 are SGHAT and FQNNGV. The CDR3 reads CASSPAGGGNTIYF. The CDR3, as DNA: TGTGCCAGCAGCCCCGCGGGGGGCGGAAACACCATATATTTT.